Listed below are T cell receptor beta chains from one sample, sequenced in a study of blood T cell repertoires in COVID-19. The table came from immunoSEQ multiplex PCR; TCRdb's copy has only in-frame clones and leaves some out. The sample shows fewer than 200,000 clones, around 80% of them seen only once. The sample consisted of peripheral blood. The receptors were gathered from a woman older than 75 with active or convalescent COVID-19. CDR3s include the opening cysteine and the closing phenylalanine or tryptophan. The D gene is left open where the match is weak. Clone size is not always given. Where it is, it says once, few, many or a class for expanded clones.

.,TRBJ1-6,.,TRBV6-5,TGTGCCAGCAGTCCAACAGGGTCGCGTTCACCCCTCCACTTT,CASSPTGSRSPLHF
TRBD1,TRBJ1-3,.,TRBV19,TGTGCCAGTAGTATAGGGCAGGGGGCCTCTGGAAACACCATATATTTT,CASSIGQGASGNTIYF
.,TRBJ1-2,.,TRBV25-1,TGTGCCAGCAGTGAATATGGGTCCAGGGCGGGGGGCTACACCTTC,CASSEYGSRAGGYTF
.,TRBJ1-2,.,TRBV6-5,TGTGCCAGCAGTTACTCCCGAGTTGGGGGCTCGGATGGCTACACCTTC,CASSYSRVGGSDGYTF
.,TRBJ1-6,.,TRBV6-2/TRBV6-3,TGTGCCAGCAGCCTCCAGGGCTCCTATAATTCACCCCTCCACTTT,CASSLQGSYNSPLHF
.,TRBJ2-5,once,TRBV5-1,TGCGCCAGCAGCTTCCGAGCCCAAGAGACCCAGTACTTC,CASSFRAQETQYF
.,TRBJ2-2,.,TRBV2,TGTGCCAGCAGGGGCGGGGATCACACCGGGGAGCTGTTTTTT,CASRGGDHTGELFF
.,TRBJ2-2,.,TRBV6-6,TGTGCCACCACACGATCGAACACCGGGGAGCTGTTTTTT,CATTRSNTGELFF
TRBD2,TRBJ2-3,.,TRBV5-1,TGCGCCAGCAGCCTAGCGGGGGGGCCGAGGGGCACAGATACGCAGTATTTT,CASSLAGGPRGTDTQYF
TRBD1,TRBJ1-1,many,TRBV5-1,TGCGCCAGCAGCTTGGCGGACAGGGAGAACACTGAAGCTTTCTTT,CASSLADRENTEAFF
.,TRBJ2-5,.,TRBV30,TGTGCCTGGAGTAACACCGGGGAGACCCAGTACTTC,CAWSNTGETQYF
.,TRBJ1-1,.,TRBV2,TGTGCCACGCAGACCAGGGCTGAAGCTTTCTTT,CATQTRAEAFF
.,TRBJ1-1,few,TRBV30,TGTGCCTGGAGTGTACAGGCACTCACTGAAGCTTTCTTT,CAWSVQALTEAFF
TRBD2,TRBJ2-1,.,TRBV11-3,TGTGCCAGCAGCTTAGCTAGCGGGGGGGCGGAGCAGTTCTTC,CASSLASGGAEQFF
TRBD1,TRBJ1-2,.,TRBV6-5,TGTGCCACCGCAGGGGGCGCCCCCTTGGGTGGCTACACCTTC,CATAGGAPLGGYTF
TRBD1,TRBJ1-1,.,TRBV10-3,TGTGCCATCAGTGAGACGGGACAGGAAGCTTTCTTT,CAISETGQEAFF
.,TRBJ1-4,.,TRBV7-2,TGTGCCAGCAGTGGCGGGGGAAATGAAAAACTGTTTTTT,CASSGGGNEKLFF
.,TRBJ2-7,.,TRBV18,TGTGCCAGCTCAGAAGTGGACAAGACCTACGAGCAGTACTTC,CASSEVDKTYEQYF
TRBD2,TRBJ2-2,.,TRBV6-4,TGTGCCAGCAGCCTTACTAGCGAGAACACCGGGGAGCTGTTTTTT,CASSLTSENTGELFF
.,TRBJ1-1,.,TRBV10-3,TGTGCCACAACATCCAGGGAATGGAACACTGAAGCTTTCTTT,CATTSREWNTEAFF
.,TRBJ1-5,.,TRBV7-6,TGTGCCAGCAGCTCTGACCAGGGAGGCCAGCCCCAGCATTTT,CASSSDQGGQPQHF
.,TRBJ2-7,.,TRBV4-3,TGCGCCAGCAGCCAAGAATCCACTGTCTACGAGCAGTACTTC,CASSQESTVYEQYF
TRBD2,TRBJ2-1,.,TRBV10-3,TGTGCCATCAGTGAGTGGGCCCCGACTAGCGGGGGTTACAATGAGCAGTTCTTC,CAISEWAPTSGGYNEQFF
.,TRBJ1-6,.,TRBV5-1,TGCGCCAGCAGCTCGGGACAAGATAATTCACCCCTCCACTTT,CASSSGQDNSPLHF
.,TRBJ1-2,.,TRBV7-2,TGTGCCAGCAGGCGGGACGGCCACGACTACTATGGCTACACCTTC,CASRRDGHDYYGYTF
TRBD1,TRBJ2-7,.,TRBV5-8,TGTGCCAGCAGCTTGGCCCGGACAGGGAGTTGGTCCTACGAGCAGTACTTC,CASSLARTGSWSYEQYF
.,TRBJ2-3,.,TRBV19,TGTGCCAGTAGTGTTACAGGGCCGGATACGCAGTATTTT,CASSVTGPDTQYF
TRBD2,TRBJ2-7,.,TRBV7-2,TGTGCCAGCAGCTCCTCAGGACTAGCGGGGCTCTCCTACGAGCAGTACTTC,CASSSSGLAGLSYEQYF
TRBD1,TRBJ1-6,once,TRBV18,TGTGCCAGCTCACCTCTCCGGGACAGGCCGACACCCCTCCACTTT,CASSPLRDRPTPLHF
TRBD2,TRBJ2-5,once,TRBV3-1/TRBV3-2,TGTGCCAGCAGCCAAGATCAGGGGACTAGGAGAGGAGAGACCCAGTACTTC,CASSQDQGTRRGETQYF
.,TRBJ1-3,few,TRBV25-1,TGTGCCAGCAGTGAATATGCAGGGCGGGGAAACACCATATATTTT,CASSEYAGRGNTIYF
TRBD1,TRBJ2-1,.,TRBV6-5,TGTGCCAGCAGCGAGGACAGGTTTTCATACAATGAGCAGTTCTTC,CASSEDRFSYNEQFF
TRBD1,TRBJ1-3,.,TRBV5-1,TGCGCCAGCAGCTTGGGGCCCTCTGGACAGGTCCCGGACACCATATATTTT,CASSLGPSGQVPDTIYF
.,TRBJ2-1,.,TRBV9,TGTGCCAGCAGCGTAGCCACAGGGAGTGGGGATGAGCAGTTCTTC,CASSVATGSGDEQFF
.,TRBJ1-5,.,TRBV5-1,TGCGCCAGCAGCTTGGGGCCAGTTGATCAGCCCCAGCATTTT,CASSLGPVDQPQHF
TRBD1,TRBJ1-6,.,TRBV16,TGTGCCAGCAGCTCGACAGGGGGGAAATCACCCCTCCACTTT,CASSSTGGKSPLHF
.,TRBJ2-4,.,TRBV30,TGTGCCTGGAGCCCGGGGATAAAAAACATTCAGTACTTC,CAWSPGIKNIQYF
TRBD1,TRBJ2-1,.,TRBV11-2,TGTGCCAGCAGGGAGACAGGGGGGTATGAGCAGTTCTTC,CASRETGGYEQFF
.,TRBJ1-5,.,TRBV28,TGTGCCAGCAGGGACCGGGGGATGGGGCAGCCCCAGCATTTT,CASRDRGMGQPQHF
TRBD1,TRBJ1-6,.,TRBV4-1,TGCGCCAGCAGCCAAGAGCCGGGACAGCAGAATTCACCCCTCCACTTT,CASSQEPGQQNSPLHF
.,TRBJ1-2,.,TRBV27,TGTGCCAGCAGTTTAACCCCCTGGACTGGCACCTATGGCTACACCTTC,CASSLTPWTGTYGYTF
TRBD1,TRBJ1-6,.,TRBV18,TGTGCCAGCTCAAGGGACAGGGGTAATTCACCCCTCCACTTT,CASSRDRGNSPLHF
.,TRBJ2-1,.,TRBV7-2,TGTGCCAGCAGCTTTAGCCGCCCCACCTACAATGAGCAGTTCTTC,CASSFSRPTYNEQFF
.,TRBJ2-5,.,TRBV19,TGTGCCAGTAGTATAGATTTCGGGGGGCGAGAGACCCAGTACTTC,CASSIDFGGRETQYF
TRBD1,TRBJ2-5,.,TRBV7-9,TGTGCCAGCAGCTTGGCAGGGGGCGTGAAAGAGACCCAGTACTTC,CASSLAGGVKETQYF